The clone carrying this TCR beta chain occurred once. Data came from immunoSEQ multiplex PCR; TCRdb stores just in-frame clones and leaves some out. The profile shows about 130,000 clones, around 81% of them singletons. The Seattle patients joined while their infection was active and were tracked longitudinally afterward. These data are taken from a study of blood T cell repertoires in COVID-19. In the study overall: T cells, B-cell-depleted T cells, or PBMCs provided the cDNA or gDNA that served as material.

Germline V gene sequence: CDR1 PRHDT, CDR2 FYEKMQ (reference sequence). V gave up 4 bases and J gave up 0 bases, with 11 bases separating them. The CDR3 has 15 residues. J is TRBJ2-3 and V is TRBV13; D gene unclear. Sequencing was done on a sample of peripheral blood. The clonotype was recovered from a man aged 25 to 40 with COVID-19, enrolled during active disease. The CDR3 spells CASSSPRSSTDTQYF. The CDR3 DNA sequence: TGTGCCAGCAGCTCCCCCCGGAGTAGCACAGATACGCAGTATTTT.